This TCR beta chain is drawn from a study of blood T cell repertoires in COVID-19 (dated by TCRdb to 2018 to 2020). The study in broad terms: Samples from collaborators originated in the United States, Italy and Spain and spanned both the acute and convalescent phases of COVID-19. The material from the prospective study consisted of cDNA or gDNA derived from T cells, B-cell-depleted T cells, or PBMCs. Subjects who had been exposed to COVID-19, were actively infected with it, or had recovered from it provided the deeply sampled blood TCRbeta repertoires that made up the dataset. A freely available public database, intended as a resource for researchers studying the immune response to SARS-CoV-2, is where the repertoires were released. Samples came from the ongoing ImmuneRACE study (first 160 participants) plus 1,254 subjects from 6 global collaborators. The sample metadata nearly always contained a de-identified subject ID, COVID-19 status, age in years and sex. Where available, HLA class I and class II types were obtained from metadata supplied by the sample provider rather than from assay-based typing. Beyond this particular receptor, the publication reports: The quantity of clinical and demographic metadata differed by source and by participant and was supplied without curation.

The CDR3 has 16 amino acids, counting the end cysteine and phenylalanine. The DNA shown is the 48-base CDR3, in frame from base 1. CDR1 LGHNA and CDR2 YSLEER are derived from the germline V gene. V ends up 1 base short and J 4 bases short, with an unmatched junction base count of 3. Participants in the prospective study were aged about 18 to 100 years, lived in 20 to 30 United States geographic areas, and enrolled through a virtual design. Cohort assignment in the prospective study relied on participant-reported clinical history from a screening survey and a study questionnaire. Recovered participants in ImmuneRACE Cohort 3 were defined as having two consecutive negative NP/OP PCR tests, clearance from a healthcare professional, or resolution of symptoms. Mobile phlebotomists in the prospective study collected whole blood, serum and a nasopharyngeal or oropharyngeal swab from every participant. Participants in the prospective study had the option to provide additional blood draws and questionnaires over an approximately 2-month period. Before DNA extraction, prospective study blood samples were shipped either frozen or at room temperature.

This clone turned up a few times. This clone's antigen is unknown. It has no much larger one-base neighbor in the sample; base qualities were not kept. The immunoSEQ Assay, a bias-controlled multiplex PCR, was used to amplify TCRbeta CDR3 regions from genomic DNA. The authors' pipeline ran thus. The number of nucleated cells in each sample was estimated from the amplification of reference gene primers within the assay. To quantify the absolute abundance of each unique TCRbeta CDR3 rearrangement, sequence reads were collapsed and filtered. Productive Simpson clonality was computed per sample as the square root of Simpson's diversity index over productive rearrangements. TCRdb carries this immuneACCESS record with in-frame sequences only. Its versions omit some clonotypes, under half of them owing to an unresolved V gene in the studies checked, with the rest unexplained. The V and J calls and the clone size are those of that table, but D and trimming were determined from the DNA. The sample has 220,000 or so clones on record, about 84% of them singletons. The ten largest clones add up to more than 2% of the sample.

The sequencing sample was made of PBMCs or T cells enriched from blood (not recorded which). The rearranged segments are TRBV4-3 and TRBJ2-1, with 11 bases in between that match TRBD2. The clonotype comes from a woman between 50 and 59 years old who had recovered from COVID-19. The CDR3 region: CASSQAGTSGYNEQFF. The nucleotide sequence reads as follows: TGCGCCAGCAGCCAAGCCGGGACTAGCGGTTACAATGAGCAGTTCTTC.